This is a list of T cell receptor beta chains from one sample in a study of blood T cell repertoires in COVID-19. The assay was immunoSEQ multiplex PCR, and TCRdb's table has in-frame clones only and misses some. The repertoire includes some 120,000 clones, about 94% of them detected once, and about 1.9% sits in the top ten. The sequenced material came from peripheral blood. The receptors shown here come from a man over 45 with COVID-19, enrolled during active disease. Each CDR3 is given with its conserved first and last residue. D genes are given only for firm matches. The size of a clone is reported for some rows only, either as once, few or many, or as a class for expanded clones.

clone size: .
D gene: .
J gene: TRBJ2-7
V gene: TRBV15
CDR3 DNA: TGTGCCACCAGCAGAGATCCCGGGTCGGGGCAGTACTTC
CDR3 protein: CATSRDPGSGQYF

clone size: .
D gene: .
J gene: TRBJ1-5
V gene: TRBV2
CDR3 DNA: TGTGCCAGCAGTGAAGTGGACACCAATCAGCCCCAGCATTTT
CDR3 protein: CASSEVDTNQPQHF

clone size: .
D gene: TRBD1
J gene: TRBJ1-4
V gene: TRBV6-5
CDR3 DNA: TGTGCCAGCAGAGGCCTTGGACAGGGTAATGAAAAACTGTTTTTT
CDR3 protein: CASRGLGQGNEKLFF

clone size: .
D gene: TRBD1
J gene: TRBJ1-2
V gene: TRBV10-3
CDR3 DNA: TGTGCCATCAGTGAGTCGAAGGCAGGGGGGCGTTTCGGCTATGGCTACACCTTC
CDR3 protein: CAISESKAGGRFGYGYTF

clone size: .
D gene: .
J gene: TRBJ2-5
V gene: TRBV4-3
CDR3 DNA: TGCGCCAGCAGCCAAGATGGTCAGGACCAAGAGACCCAGTACTTC
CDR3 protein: CASSQDGQDQETQYF

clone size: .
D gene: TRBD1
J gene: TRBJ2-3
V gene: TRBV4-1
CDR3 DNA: TGCGCCAGCAGCCAAGAAAAAGCCTTTAAGACAGGGGCAGCCCCAGATACGCAGTATTTT
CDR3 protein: CASSQEKAFKTGAAPDTQYF

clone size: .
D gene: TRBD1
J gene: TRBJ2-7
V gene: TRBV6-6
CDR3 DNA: TGTGCCAGCAGATCGACAGGGAGCGAGCAGTACTTC
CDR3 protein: CASRSTGSEQYF

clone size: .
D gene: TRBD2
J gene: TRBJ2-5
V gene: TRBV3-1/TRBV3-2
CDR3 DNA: TGTGCCAGCAGCCAGCTGAGGACCGGGACTACAAAAGAGACCCAGTACTTC
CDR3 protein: CASSQLRTGTTKETQYF

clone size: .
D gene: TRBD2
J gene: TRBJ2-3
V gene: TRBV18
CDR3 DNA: TGTGCCAGCTCACCTGATCTAGCGGGTAGAAGCACAGATACGCAGTATTTT
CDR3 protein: CASSPDLAGRSTDTQYF

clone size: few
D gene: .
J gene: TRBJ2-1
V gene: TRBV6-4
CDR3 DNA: TGTGCCAGCAGTGACTCAGCGGGCTCCTACAATGAGCAGTTCTTC
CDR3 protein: CASSDSAGSYNEQFF

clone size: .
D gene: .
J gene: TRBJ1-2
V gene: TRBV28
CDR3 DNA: TGTATTGCCGGGGGGCTCTATGGCTACACCTTC
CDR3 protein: CIAGGLYGYTF